The 21 T cell receptor beta chains given below trace back to one sample, sequenced in a study of blood T cell repertoires in COVID-19. Data came from immunoSEQ multiplex PCR; TCRdb stores just in-frame clones and leaves some out. The table includes about 170,000 clones, 83% detected once. The sample comprised peripheral blood. These TCRs come from a woman aged 65 to 85 who had recovered from COVID-19.

J is TRBJ2-5 and V is TRBV7-3; 9 bases map to TRBD1. The CDR3 extends over 13 amino acids. Trimming took 5 bases from V and 5 from J; bases not matched to a gene: 3. The germline gives CDR1 SGHTA, CDR2 FQGTGA. The CDR3 nucleotides are TGTGCCAGCAGCCGAGGACAGGGGGAGACCCAGTACTTC. It specifies CASSRGQGETQYF.

The genes are TRBV27 and TRBJ1-1, with 8 positions matching TRBD1. CDR3 size: 17 residues. Trimming removed 4 bases from V and 1 base from J; junction bases left unmatched: 11. Germline V gives CDR1 MNHEY, CDR2 SMNVEV (reference sequence). The CDR3 region is CASSSRPGGFSNTEAFF. In nucleotides, the CDR3 is TGTGCCAGCAGTTCCCGGCCAGGGGGCTTTTCGAACACTGAAGCTTTCTTT.

The chain has TRBV24-1 and TRBJ2-1; 16 nucleotides agree with TRBD2. J was trimmed by 8 bases and V by 4 bases; bases with no gene match: 4. There are 16 residues in the CDR3. CDR1 and CDR2 from the germline V gene are KGHDR and SFDVKD. CDR3 nucleotide sequence: TGTGCCACCAGTGACCAGGGACTAGCGGGGGGGGATGAGCAGTTCTTC. Its protein is CATSDQGLAGGDEQFF.

The chain employs TRBV29-1 and TRBJ2-1, with TRBD2 identical over 10 bases. Germline CDR1 and CDR2: SQVTM and ANQGSEA. V dropped 3 bases and J dropped 8; count of bases not matched to a gene: 13. The CDR3 loop spans 16 amino acids. The CDR3: CSVDRLAGVDGDEQFF. The CDR3 nucleotides read TGCAGCGTTGATCGGCTAGCGGGAGTTGACGGTGATGAGCAGTTCTTC.

CDR3 sequence reads: CSVTDSSTNEKLFF. CDR3 DNA: TGCAGCGTGACTGACAGTTCAACTAATGAAAAACTGTTTTTT. The chain combines TRBV29-1 with TRBJ1-4, with D possibly matching TRBD1 (5 bases). This CDR3 spans 14 amino acids. The ends were cut back, 6 bases at V and 0 bases at J, with 11 bases in the middle. Germline assignment: CDR1 SQVTM and CDR2 ANQGSEA.

The CDR3 bases are TGTGCCAGCAGTGACTTAGCGGGCACAGATACGCAGTATTTT. It encodes CASSDLAGTDTQYF. V usage is TRBV6-4 and J usage is TRBJ2-3; possibly TRBD2 for D (6 bases). The ends were cut back, 1 base at V and 1 base at J, with 6 bases in the middle. There are 14 residues in the CDR3. The V gene's germline CDR1 is MRHNA and CDR2 SNTAGT.

The CDR3 nucleotides read TGCGCCAGCAGCCCATCTCCGGGACTCAGGCAAGAGACCCAGTACTTC. Amino acid sequence: CASSPSPGLRQETQYF. The chain employs TRBV4-1 and TRBJ2-5; a possible D gene is TRBD2 (6 bases). Per germline, CDR1 MGHRA and CDR2 YSYEKL. CDR3 length: 16 residues. V was trimmed by 4 bases and J by 2 bases, leaving 17 bases between them.

The chain combines TRBV6-2 or TRBV6-3 with TRBJ1-2; 10 nucleotides agree with TRBD1. The CDR3 is made up of 13 amino acids. Losses at the gene ends were 6 bases for V and 7 bases for J; bases not matched to a gene: 5. From germline, CDR1 is MNHEY and CDR2 SVGEGT. CDR3 sequence: CASSHGDRGGYTF. DNA of the CDR3: TGTGCCAGCAGCCACGGGGACAGGGGTGGCTACACCTTC.

The rearrangement links TRBV10-2 to TRBJ2-5; 14 nucleotides match TRBD2. CDR1 and CDR2 (germline): WSHSY, SAAADI. V lost 4 bases and J lost 1; bases outside the gene matches: 5. The CDR3 contains 17 residues. CDR3 in DNA: TGCGCCAGCAGTGGACTAGCGGGAGGGATGGTCCAAGAGACCCAGTACTTC. Residues: CASSGLAGGMVQETQYF.

The CDR3 loop is CASSPGQNYGYTF. The CDR3 coding sequence is TGTGCCAGCAGTCCGGGACAGAACTATGGCTACACCTTC. V is TRBV2 and J is TRBJ1-2, with 7 nucleotides matching TRBD1. CDR1 is SNHLY, CDR2 FYNNEI, per germline. Trimming cost V 5 bases and J 2 bases; bases outside gene matches: 2. CDR3 length: 13 residues.

This chain joins TRBV13 and TRBJ2-6; 7 bases match TRBD1. Unmatched junction bases numbered 4, after V lost 5 bases and J lost 0 bases. Germline CDR1 and CDR2: PRHDT and FYEKMQ (reference sequence). CDR3 size: 16 residues. CDR3 in amino acids: CASSRDSSSGANVLTF. The CDR3 DNA is TGTGCCAGCAGCCGGGACAGCTCCTCTGGGGCCAACGTCCTGACTTTC. The variable domain in full, completed from reference TRBV13 and TRBJ2-6, reads AAGVIQSPRHLIKEKRETATLKCYPIPRHDTVYWYQQGPGQDPQFLISFYEKMQSDKGSIPDRFSAQQFSDYHSELNMSSLELGDSALYFCASSRDSSSGANVLTFGAGSRLTVL.

The J gene is TRBJ1-6, the V gene TRBV18; D remains unclear. V was clipped by 0 bases and J by 7 bases, with 10 bases between them. This CDR3 has 15 amino acids. Germline V CDR1 and CDR2: KGHSH, LQKENI. The CDR3: CASSPPAGGNSPLHF. The CDR3 DNA reads as TGTGCCAGCTCACCACCAGCGGGCGGGAATTCACCCCTCCACTTT.

V gene TRBV19 combines with J gene TRBJ1-2; D is ambiguous. CDR3 size: 15 residues. The germline V gene has CDR1 LNHDA and CDR2 SQIVND (reference sequence). The V gene lost 4 bases and the J gene lost 0 bases, with 12 bases spanning the gap. In nucleotides, the CDR3 is TGTGCCAGTAGTACTCACATCCAAGCTAACTATGGCTACACCTTC. The encoded protein is CASSTHIQANYGYTF.

CDR3 sequence: CASSRPEGEQYF. The CDR3, as DNA: TGTGCCAGCAGCCGACCCGAGGGAGAACAGTACTTC. This rearrangement joins TRBV7-6 to TRBJ2-7, with D tentatively TRBD2 (5 bases). There are 12 residues in the CDR3. CDR1 is SGHVS, CDR2 FNYEAQ, per germline. V lost 5 bases to trimming and J lost 10 bases, with 15 bases between them.

The V call is TRBV5-1, the J call TRBJ1-4, with 9 positions matching TRBD1. The CDR3 is 17 amino acids. The V and J ends lost 0 bases and 8 bases, in that order; junction bases with no gene match: 11. Germline assignment: CDR1 SGHRS and CDR2 YFSETQ. CDR3 protein: CASSLGATGGVREKLFF. DNA of the CDR3: TGCGCCAGCAGCTTGGGGGCAACAGGGGGCGTGAGGGAAAAACTGTTTTTT.

The chain links TRBV3-1 (or the pseudogene TRBV3-2) to TRBJ2-3; a possible D gene is TRBD1 (6 bases). The V gene lost 1 base and the J gene lost 2 bases, with 16 bases spanning the gap. This CDR3 contains 17 residues. Germline CDR1 and CDR2: LGHDT and YNNKEL (reference sequence). The CDR3 DNA is TGTGCCAGCAGCCAAGCTCCGTGGGGGCGGGTCACAGATACGCAGTATTTT. Translating it yields CASSQAPWGRVTDTQYF.

The chain joins TRBV10-3 to TRBJ1-1, with 7 bases that match TRBD1. Unmatched junction bases numbered 6, after V lost 6 bases and J lost 2 bases. Germline CDR1 and CDR2: ENHRY and SYGVKD. This CDR3 spans 14 amino acids. The DNA of the CDR3 is TGTGCCATCAGGGAGGGACAGCCAAACACTGAAGCTTTCTTT. It yields the protein CAIREGQPNTEAFF.

For this clone: Other DNA sequences in the sample encode the same CDR3. The V gene is TRBV18, the J gene TRBJ1-6; 9 bases are a match to TRBD1. The J segment lost 5 bases and the V segment lost 3 bases, leaving 2 bases of the junction unmatched. This CDR3 has 15 residues. Germline V gene sequence: CDR1 KGHSH, CDR2 LQKENI. The CDR3 DNA reads as TGTGCCAGCTCACCCGGGACAGGGAATAATTCACCCCTCCACTTT. Its translation is CASSPGTGNNSPLHF.

This clone came up once. V usage is TRBV30 and J usage is TRBJ1-6; no reliable D call. Trimming stripped 2 bases from V and 8 bases from J, with 13 bases between. The length of the CDR3 is 14 residues. The V gene's germline CDR1 is GTSNPN and CDR2 SVGIG (reference sequence). CDR3 nucleotide sequence: TGTGCCTGGAGTCTCGGAGGGTGGGATTCACCCCTCCACTTT. Translated: CAWSLGGWDSPLHF.

V is TRBV5-1 and J is TRBJ2-7; TRBD1 matches 10 bases. Germline V gene sequence: CDR1 SGHRS, CDR2 YFSETQ. Losses at the gene ends were 0 bases for V and 6 bases for J; bases not matched to a gene: 9. This CDR3 region has 16 residues. CDR3 sequence reads: CASSLGPGTGVPEQYF. CDR3 coding DNA: TGCGCCAGCAGCTTGGGGCCCGGGACAGGGGTCCCCGAGCAGTACTTC.

Many counts were recorded for this clone. CDR3 DNA: TGTGCCAGCACCCGACTAGCGGGGGGATCCTACGAGCAGTACTTC. It codes for CASTRLAGGSYEQYF. The chain is built from TRBV7-2 and TRBJ2-7; TRBD2 matches 13 bases. The CDR3 is 15 residues long. CDR1 and CDR2 from the germline V gene are SGHTA and FQGNSA. V lost 7 bases to trimming and J lost 1 base; unmatched junction nucleotides: 4.